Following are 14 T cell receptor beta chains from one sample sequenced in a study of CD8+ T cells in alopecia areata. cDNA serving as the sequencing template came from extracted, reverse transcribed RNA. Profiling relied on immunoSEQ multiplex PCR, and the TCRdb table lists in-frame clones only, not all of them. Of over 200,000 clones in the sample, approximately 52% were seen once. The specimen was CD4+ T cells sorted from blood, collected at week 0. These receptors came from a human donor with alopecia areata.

The CDR3 DNA reads TGCAGCGTTAAGCGACTAGCCGGCACAGATACGCAGTATTTT. Its translation: CSVKRLAGTDTQYF. The V gene is TRBV29-1, the J gene TRBJ2-3, with 7 bases that match TRBD2. The CDR3 is made up of 14 amino acids. After removal of 5 bases from V and 1 base from J, the junction contained 6 bases not matched to a gene. Germline assignment: CDR1 SQVTM and CDR2 ANQGSEA.

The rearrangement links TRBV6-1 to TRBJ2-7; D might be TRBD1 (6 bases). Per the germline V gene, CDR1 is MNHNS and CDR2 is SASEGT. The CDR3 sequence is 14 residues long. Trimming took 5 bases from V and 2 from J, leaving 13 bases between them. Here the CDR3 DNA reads TGTGCCAGCAGTACCGGACAGAACCCCTACGAGCAGTACTTC. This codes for CASSTGQNPYEQYF.

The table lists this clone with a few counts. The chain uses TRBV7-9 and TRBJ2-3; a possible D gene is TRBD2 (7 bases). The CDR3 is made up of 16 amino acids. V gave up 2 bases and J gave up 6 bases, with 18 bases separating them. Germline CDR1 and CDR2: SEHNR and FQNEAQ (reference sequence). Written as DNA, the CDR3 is TGTGCCAGCAGCTTAATCGCGGGGGCCTACCCTGATACGCAGTATTTT. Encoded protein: CASSLIAGAYPDTQYF.

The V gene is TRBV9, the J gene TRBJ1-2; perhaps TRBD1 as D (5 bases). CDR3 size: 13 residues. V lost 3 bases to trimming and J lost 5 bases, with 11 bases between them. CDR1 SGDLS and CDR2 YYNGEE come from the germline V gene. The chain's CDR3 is CASSAGTFYGYTF. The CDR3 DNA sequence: TGTGCCAGCAGCGCCGGGACTTTTTATGGCTACACCTTC.

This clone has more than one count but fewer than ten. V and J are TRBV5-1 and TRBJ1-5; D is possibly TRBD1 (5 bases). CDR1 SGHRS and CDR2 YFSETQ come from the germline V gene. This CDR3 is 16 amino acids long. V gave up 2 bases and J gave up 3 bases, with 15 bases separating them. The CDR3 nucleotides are TGCGCCAGCAGCTTAGACGCTGGGGGGGTCAATCAGCCCCAGCATTTT. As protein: CASSLDAGGVNQPQHF. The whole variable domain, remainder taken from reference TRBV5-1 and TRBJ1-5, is KAGVTQTPRYLIKTRGQQVTLSCSPISGHRSVSWYQQTPGQGLQFLFEYFSETQRNKGNFPGRFSGRQFSNSRSEMNVSTLELGDSALYLCASSLDAGGVNQPQHFGDGTRLSIL.

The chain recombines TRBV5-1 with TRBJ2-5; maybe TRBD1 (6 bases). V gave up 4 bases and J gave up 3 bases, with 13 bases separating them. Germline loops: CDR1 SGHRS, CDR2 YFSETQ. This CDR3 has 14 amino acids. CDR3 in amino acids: CASSIGQIEETQYF. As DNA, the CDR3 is TGCGCCAGCAGCATCGGACAGATAGAAGAGACCCAGTACTTC.

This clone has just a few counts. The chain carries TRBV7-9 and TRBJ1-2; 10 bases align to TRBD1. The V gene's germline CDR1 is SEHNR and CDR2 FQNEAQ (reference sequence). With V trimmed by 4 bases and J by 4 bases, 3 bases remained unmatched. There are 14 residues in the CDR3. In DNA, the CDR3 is TGTGCCAGCAGCTCGACAGGGGGCGTCTATGGCTACACCTTC. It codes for CASSSTGGVYGYTF. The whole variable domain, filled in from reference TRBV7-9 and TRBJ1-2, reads DTGVSQNPRHKITKRGQNVTFRCDPISEHNRLYWYRQTLGQGPEFLTYFQNEAQLEKSRLLSDRFSAERPKGSFSTLEIQRTEQGDSAMYLCASSSTGGVYGYTFGSGTRLTVV.

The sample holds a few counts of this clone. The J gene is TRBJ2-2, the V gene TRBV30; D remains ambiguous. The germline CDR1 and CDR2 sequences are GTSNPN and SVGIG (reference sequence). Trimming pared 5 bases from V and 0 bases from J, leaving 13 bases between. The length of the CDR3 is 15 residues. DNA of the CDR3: TGTGCCTGGGTCAGCCATACCTCGAACACCGGGGAGCTGTTTTTT. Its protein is CAWVSHTSNTGELFF.

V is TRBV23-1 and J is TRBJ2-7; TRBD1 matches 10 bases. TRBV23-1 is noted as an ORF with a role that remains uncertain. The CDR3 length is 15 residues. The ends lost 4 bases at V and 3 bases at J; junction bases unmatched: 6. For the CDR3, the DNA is TGCGCCAGCAGTCCTCCCGGGACAGGGGACTACGAGCAGTACTTC. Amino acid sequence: CASSPPGTGDYEQYF.

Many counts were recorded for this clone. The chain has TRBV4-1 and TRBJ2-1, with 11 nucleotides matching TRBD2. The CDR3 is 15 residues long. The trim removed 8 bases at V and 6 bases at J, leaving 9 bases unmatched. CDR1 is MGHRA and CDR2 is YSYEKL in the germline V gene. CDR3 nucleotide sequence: TGCGCCAGCCGGGTAGCGGGAGGGTACGTCAATGAGCAGTTCTTC. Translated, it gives CASRVAGGYVNEQFF.

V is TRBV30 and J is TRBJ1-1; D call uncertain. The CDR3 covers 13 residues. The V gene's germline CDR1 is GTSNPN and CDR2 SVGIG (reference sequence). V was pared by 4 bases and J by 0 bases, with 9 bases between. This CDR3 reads CAWMRSVNTEAFF. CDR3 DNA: TGTGCCTGGATGAGGTCAGTGAACACTGAAGCTTTCTTT.

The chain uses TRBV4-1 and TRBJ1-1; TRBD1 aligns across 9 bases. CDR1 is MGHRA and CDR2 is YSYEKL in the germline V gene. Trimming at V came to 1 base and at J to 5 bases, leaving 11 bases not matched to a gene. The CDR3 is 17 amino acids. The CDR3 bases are TGCGCCAGCAGCCAAGGAGGAAACTCTGACAGGGGGACTGAAGCTTTCTTT. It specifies CASSQGGNSDRGTEAFF.

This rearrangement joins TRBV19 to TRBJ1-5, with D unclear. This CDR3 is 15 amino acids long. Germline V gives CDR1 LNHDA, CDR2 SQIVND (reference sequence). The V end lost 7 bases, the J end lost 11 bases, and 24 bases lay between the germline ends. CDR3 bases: TGTGCCAGTACCTCCCCCGGCTGGGAACCCAACACCCAGCATTTT. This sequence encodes CASTSPGWEPNTQHF.

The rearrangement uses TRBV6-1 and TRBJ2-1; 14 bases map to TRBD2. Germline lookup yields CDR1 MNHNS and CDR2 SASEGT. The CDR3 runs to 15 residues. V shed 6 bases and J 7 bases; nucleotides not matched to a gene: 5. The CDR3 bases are TGTGCCAGCAGGGAGGGACTAGCGGGAGAGAATGAGCAGTTCTTC. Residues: CASREGLAGENEQFF.